The clone carrying this TCR beta chain occurred a few times. Its target is unknown. One junction end disagrees with the germline gene, perhaps due to a read error. The CDR3 is 17 residues long. The germline gives CDR1 SGHTA, CDR2 FQGTGA. Carrying unique molecular identifiers, the cDNA also gained a universal primer site through template switching. Each CDR3 protein gets one entry after TCRdb re-called the 5' RACE reads with MiXCR. The profile shows 450,000 or so distinct CDR3 sequences, 12% to 15% of them singletons. The sample originates from a study of identical twins. General observations from the study: The models gave estimates that fell short of the out-of-frame TCR alpha sharing seen in monozygotic twins. Out-of-frame alpha sequences that twins shared showed excess low generation probability. In zero-insertion analyses, partial confounding could arise from invariant MAIT and iNKT cells.

These data were also filed under a second study, of yellow fever vaccine responses in identical twins.

Sequenced input: CD4+ T cells sorted from blood. This receptor was identified in a woman younger than 35 in good health. The gene calls are TRBV7-3 and TRBJ2-2; perhaps D is TRBD1 or TRBD2 (6 bases each). Here the CDR3 DNA reads TGTGCCAGCAGCCCAAACCGAAGGGGGGCGAAGACCGGGGAGCTGTTTTTT. It yields the protein CASSPNRRGAKTGELFF.